The 29 T cell receptor beta chains below come from one sample, sequenced in a study of regulatory T cells in long-lasting Graves disease. The time point: persistent/refractory GD, antithyroid drugs over 5 years with positive TRAb. PBMC RNA served as the TCR library source. Through Arm-PCR of CDR3 regions and iRepertoire HTBI primers, TCR beta libraries were built. TCRdb redid the calling of the multiplex PCR reads with MiXCR, one entry per CDR3 protein. Counted here are almost 350,000 distinct CDR3 sequences, 20% occurring once; the ten biggest clones make up 29%. The sequencing here drew on peripheral blood mononuclear cells (PBMCs), taken when the disease was refractory, from a patient treated with antithyroid drugs. The receptors were sampled from a female donor with Graves disease.

This clonotype has at least ten counts. The CDR3 is CATSRSQASLSYEQYF. CDR3 DNA: TGTGCCACCAGCAGAAGTCAGGCCTCCCTCTCCTACGAGCAGTACTTC. The chain has TRBV15 and TRBJ2-7; D not resolved. CDR1 is LNHNV and CDR2 is YYDKDF in the germline V gene (reference sequence). The CDR3 runs 16 residues. Between the trimmed V and J ends, which lost 2 bases and 0 bases, there was a span of 14 bases. The full variable domain, rest sourced from reference TRBV15 and TRBJ2-7, is DAMVIQNPRYQVTQFGKPVTLSCSQTLNHNVMYWYQQKSSQAPKLLFHYYDKDFNNEADTPDNFQSRRPNTSFCFLDIRSPGLGDTAMYLCATSRSQASLSYEQYFGPGTRLTVT.

The chain combines TRBV7-8 with TRBJ2-3; 13 nucleotides agree with TRBD2. J lost 6 bases, V lost 5 bases, and 8 bases had no gene match. The CDR3 contains 16 residues. Germline CDR1 reads SGHVS; CDR2 reads FQNEAQ. The CDR3 sequence is CASSPGTSGMADTQYF. The CDR3 DNA follows: TGTGCCAGCAGCCCCGGGACTAGCGGGATGGCGGATACGCAGTATTTT.

In this sample, this clonotype turned up many times. The chain combines TRBV4-1 with TRBJ1-4; D gene uncertain. There are 17 residues in the CDR3. The germline CDR1 and CDR2 sequences are MGHRA and YSYEKL. Trimming removed 5 bases from V and 5 bases from J, with 21 bases in between. The CDR3 nucleotides read TGCGCCAGCAGCTTCCTCGCCTACGGGCGGAGGAATGAAAAACTGTTTTTT. Its translation is CASSFLAYGRRNEKLFF.

The table lists this clonotype with a count of one. The chain has TRBV10-3 and TRBJ1-1; D gene ambiguous. Trimming left V 4 bases short and J 5 bases short, with 11 bases between. Germline V CDR1 and CDR2: ENHRY, SYGVKD. The CDR3 consists of 13 residues. CDR3 in DNA: TGTGCCATCAGTGCCACAAGCTCGACTGAAGCTTTCTTT. Protein sequence: CAISATSSTEAFF.

The table lists this clonotype with a few counts. The chain joins TRBV14 to TRBJ1-2, with TRBD1 matching over 9 bases. This CDR3 contains 15 residues. Per germline, CDR1 SGHDN and CDR2 FVKESK. The V and J ends lost 1 base and 6 bases, in that order; junction bases with no gene match: 6. The CDR3 spells CASSQVQQGADGYTF. The CDR3 region has the DNA TGTGCCAGCAGCCAAGTCCAACAGGGGGCAGATGGCTACACCTTC.

Points on this clonotype: A much more abundant neighbour one base away suggests this may be a read error. The chain joins TRBV20-1 to TRBJ1-3; the D gene is possibly TRBD1 (6 bases). CDR1 and CDR2 (germline): DFQATT, SNEGSKA (reference sequence). The CDR3 is made up of 16 amino acids. CDR3 region: CSASGRGMVSGNTIHF. CDR3 coding DNA: TGCAGTGCTAGTGGCAGGGGTATGGTCTCTGGAAACACCATACATTTT.

This clonotype was found many times. The chain employs TRBV24-1 and TRBJ1-3; 8 nucleotides agree with TRBD1. CDR1 KGHDR and CDR2 SFDVKD come from the germline V gene. The CDR3 spans 17 residues. V shed 2 bases, J shed 3 bases, and the junction held 8 bases outside the gene matches. CDR3 nucleotide sequence: TGTGCCACCAGTGATTCTCGGACAGGGAGAGGTGGAAACACCATATATTTT. It specifies CATSDSRTGRGGNTIYF.

This clonotype was recorded many times. This chain links TRBV12-3 or TRBV12-4 with TRBJ1-5, with a tentative D call TRBD1 (5 bases). CDR3 size: 15 residues. V dropped 6 bases and J dropped 4 bases, with 16 bases sitting between them. The CDR3 DNA reads TGTGCCAGCAGACTAGGGTCCAGGGAGAATCAGCCCCAGCATTTT. Amino acids: CASRLGSRENQPQHF.

This clonotype was counted a few times. The genes are TRBV28 and TRBJ2-1, with TRBD2 matching 11 bases. The J segment lost 5 bases and the V segment lost 6 bases, leaving 9 bases of the junction unmatched. CDR1 and CDR2 from the germline V gene are MDHEN and SYDVKM. The CDR3 runs to 16 residues. Here the CDR3 reads CASSLASGRSNNEQFF. DNA of the CDR3: TGTGCCAGCAGCCTCGCTAGCGGGAGGTCCAACAATGAGCAGTTCTTC.

This clonotype was recorded only once. A junction end diverges from the germline sequence, so it may reflect a read error. The chain has TRBV7-2 and TRBJ2-7; no clear D gene. CDR3 length: 12 amino acids. From germline, CDR1 is SGHTA and CDR2 FQGNSA. CDR3 DNA: TGTGCCAGCAGCGTTGACAAGGGCCCAGTGAACTTC. This sequence encodes CASSVDKGPVNF.

The V and J genes are TRBV30 and TRBJ2-1, with 7 nucleotides matching TRBD2. The CDR3 is 14 residues long. Germline V gene data show CDR1 as GTSNPN and CDR2 as SVGIG (reference sequence). The V gene end was trimmed by 4 bases and the J gene end by 7 bases; junction bases not matched to a gene: 10. The CDR3 region is CAWTPTGRANEQFF. The CDR3, as DNA: TGTGCCTGGACCCCTACGGGGAGGGCGAATGAGCAGTTCTTC.

This clonotype was seen a handful of times. The V call is TRBV28, the J call TRBJ1-1; D uncertain. Germline loops: CDR1 MDHEN, CDR2 SYDVKM. This CDR3 region has 14 residues. V shed 0 bases and J shed 1 base, with 6 bases lying between them. The CDR3: CASSLWGTNTEAFF. CDR3 bases: TGTGCCAGCAGTTTATGGGGCACGAACACTGAAGCTTTCTTT.

This clonotype has at least ten counts. The V gene is TRBV28, the J gene TRBJ1-3; TRBD1 matches 9 bases. V was clipped by 3 bases and J by 3 bases; unmatched bases: 3. This CDR3 region has 15 residues. From germline, CDR1 is MDHEN and CDR2 SYDVKM. The CDR3 region is CASSFPTGGGNTIYF. As DNA, the CDR3 is TGTGCCAGCAGTTTCCCGACAGGGGGTGGAAACACCATATATTTT. Supplemented by reference TRBV28 and TRBJ1-3, the full variable domain reads DVKVTQSSRYLVKRTGEKVFLECVQDMDHENMFWYRQDPGLGLRLIYFSYDVKMKEKGDIPEGYSVSREKKERFSLILESASTNQTSMYLCASSFPTGGGNTIYFGEGSWLTVV.

This clonotype has a handful of counts. The V gene is TRBV11-1, the J gene TRBJ2-2, with 9 bases fitting TRBD2. J gave up 5 bases and V 5 bases, and 6 bases lay outside the gene matches. Germline values: CDR1 SGHAT, CDR2 FQDESV (reference sequence). The CDR3 is 15 residues long. In DNA, the CDR3 is TGTGCCAGCAGCCGGACTAGCGCCCAAACCGGGGAGCTGTTTTTT. Its protein product is CASSRTSAQTGELFF.

Many counts were recorded for this clonotype. The chain employs TRBV6-1 and TRBJ2-2; 7 bases map to TRBD2. Trimming cost V 5 bases and J 4 bases; bases outside gene matches: 7. The CDR3 loop spans 15 amino acids. Per the germline V gene, CDR1 is MNHNS and CDR2 is SASEGT. The CDR3 reads CASSPPLAATGELFF. CDR3 DNA sequence: TGTGCCAGCAGTCCCCCCCTAGCGGCCACCGGGGAGCTGTTTTTT.

This clonotype was seen repeatedly, ten times or more. The chain couples TRBV7-2 to TRBJ1-5; no firm D call. Germline V gives CDR1 SGHTA, CDR2 FQGNSA. This CDR3 is 15 amino acids long. Between the trimmed V and J ends, which lost 0 bases and 3 bases, there was a span of 9 bases. CDR3 sequence: CASSLALVVNQPQHF. The CDR3 bases are TGTGCCAGCAGCTTAGCTCTAGTAGTCAATCAGCCCCAGCATTTT.

Many counts were recorded for this clonotype. The V gene is TRBV27, the J gene TRBJ1-1, with 9 nucleotides matching TRBD1. Germline trimming cut 0 bases from V and 10 bases from J; bases unmatched to any gene: 6. CDR3 length: 14 amino acids. Germline V gives CDR1 MNHEY, CDR2 SMNVEV (reference sequence). Here the CDR3 DNA reads TGTGCCAGCAGTTTATCCCCTAGGGGACAGGGAGCTTTCTTT. As protein: CASSLSPRGQGAFF.

This clonotype was seen repeatedly, ten times or more. The rearrangement links TRBV6-5 to TRBJ1-2; no clear D. V was shortened by 2 bases and J by 7 bases, with 17 bases between the two germline ends. Germline V lookup: CDR1 MNHEY, CDR2 SVGAGI. The CDR3 loop spans 15 amino acids. The CDR3, as DNA: TGTGCCAGCAGTTACACTCGCCAGGAACTAGGTGGCTACACCTTC. As protein: CASSYTRQELGGYTF.

The V and J genes are TRBV2 and TRBJ2-4, with TRBD1 matching 8 bases. This CDR3 comprises 15 residues. Unmatched junction bases numbered 4, after V lost 6 bases and J lost 0 bases. From germline, CDR1 is SNHLY and CDR2 FYNNEI. For the CDR3, the DNA is TGTGCCAGCAGCCTACAGGGGGTAGCCAAAAACATTCAGTACTTC. This codes for CASSLQGVAKNIQYF.

The chain has TRBV7-6 and TRBJ2-5; 11 bases fit TRBD2. There are 16 residues in the CDR3. Germline values: CDR1 SGHVS, CDR2 FNYEAQ. Trimming cost V 5 bases and J 2 bases; bases outside gene matches: 7. CDR3 nucleotide sequence: TGTGCCAGCAGCCTGGGGACTAGCGGATTACAAGAGACCCAGTACTTC. It translates to CASSLGTSGLQETQYF.

This clonotype came up a few times. V usage is TRBV19 and J usage is TRBJ1-5, with D possibly matching TRBD1 (6 bases). CDR1 and CDR2 from the germline V gene are LNHDA and SQIVND (reference sequence). The CDR3 totals 16 residues. V gave up 3 bases and J gave up 0 bases, with 12 bases separating them. Here the CDR3 DNA reads TGTGCCAGTAGTATGGGGGCGGTCTATAGCAATCAGCCCCAGCATTTT. Protein sequence: CASSMGAVYSNQPQHF.

This clonotype was recorded once. A much larger clonotype is one base distant, so this may be a read error. This chain uses TRBV24-1 with TRBJ2-5; 9 bases are a match to TRBD2. The DNA end is more similar to TRBJ2-1, so the J call may be wrong. This CDR3 spans 12 amino acids. Germline-derived CDR1 and CDR2 are KGHDR and SFDVKD. The CDR3 is CAPWTSVYEQFF. DNA of the CDR3: TGTGCCCCATGGACTAGCGTATACGAGCAGTTCTTC.

This clonotype was counted many times. This rearrangement joins TRBV12-3 or TRBV12-4 to TRBJ1-2; D unresolved. V dropped 3 bases and J dropped 5 bases, with 22 bases sitting between them. The CDR3 is made up of 17 amino acids. This CDR3 reads CASSFPRPPLGEYGYTF. The CDR3 nucleotides are TGTGCCAGCAGTTTTCCTCGCCCCCCCCTCGGCGAATATGGCTACACCTTC.

This clonotype was seen repeatedly, ten times or more. The rearrangement joins TRBV11-2 to TRBJ2-6, with D unclear. The CDR3 runs to 12 residues. Germline CDR1 and CDR2: SGHAT and FQNNGV. V lost 5 bases, J lost 7 bases, and 6 bases lay in between. The CDR3 here is CASSPLANVLTF. CDR3 DNA sequence: TGTGCCAGCAGCCCCCTCGCCAACGTCCTGACTTTC. The complete variable domain, with remaining parts taken from reference TRBV11-2 and TRBJ2-6, reads EAGVAQSPRYKIIEKRQSVAFWCNPISGHATLYWYQQILGQGPKLLIQFQNNGVVDDSQLPKDRFSAERLKGVDSTLKIQPAKLEDSAVYLCASSPLANVLTFGAGSRLTVL.

This clonotype was recorded at least ten times. This chain uses TRBV6-5 with TRBJ1-1; perhaps TRBD1 as D (5 bases). From germline, CDR1 is MNHEY and CDR2 SVGAGI. V was pared by 0 bases and J by 1 base, with 9 bases between. This CDR3 has 15 residues. The CDR3 DNA is TGTGCCAGCAGTTACTCGGGGGGAGGGAACACTGAAGCTTTCTTT. Translation gives CASSYSGGGNTEAFF.

Only one count was recorded for this clonotype. Written as DNA, the CDR3 is TGCAGTGCTAGAGATGGGGGGATCGGAAACACCATATATTTT. Its translation is CSARDGGIGNTIYF. The gene calls are TRBV20-1 and TRBJ1-3; D perhaps matches TRBD1 (5 bases). Trimming stripped 0 bases from V and 4 bases from J, with 10 bases between. There are 14 residues in the CDR3. CDR1 and CDR2 (germline): DFQATT, SNEGSKA (reference sequence).

The chain couples TRBV30 to TRBJ1-1, with D perhaps TRBD1 (5 bases). The germline CDR1 and CDR2 sequences are GTSNPN and SVGIG (reference sequence). The V gene lost 2 bases and the J gene lost 6 bases, with 13 bases spanning the gap. The CDR3 covers 13 residues. In DNA, the CDR3 is TGTGCCTGGAGTCCTGGGGGAAGGGCTGAAGCTTTCTTT. Translated: CAWSPGGRAEAFF.

This clonotype was counted ten times or more. V gene TRBV2 combines with J gene TRBJ1-2; no reliable D call. This CDR3 spans 13 amino acids. The germline V and J ends were trimmed by 2 bases and 7 bases, with 11 bases remaining between them. In germline, CDR1 is SNHLY, CDR2 FYNNEI. The CDR3 bases are TGTGCCAGCAGTGAAACTGGGTTCTCTGGCTACACCTTC. Its translation is CASSETGFSGYTF.

This clonotype was detected many times. This chain links TRBV11-2 with TRBJ2-5, with unresolved D. CDR3 size: 18 residues. Trimming left V 2 bases short and J 7 bases short, with 26 bases between. Germline assignment: CDR1 SGHAT and CDR2 FQNNGV. The CDR3 sequence is CASSLFIGRPLHNLTQYF. CDR3 coding DNA: TGTGCCAGCAGCTTATTTATCGGCAGACCCCTCCATAATTTGACCCAGTACTTC.